The sequence of this TCR beta chain was determined in a study of T cells in Graves' hyperthyroidism and ophthalmopathy. Study observations and caveats: Most clonotypes that expanded in the thyroid above 0.001 also showed up in blood.

This clonotype has just a few counts. Its antigen is unidentified. Amplified regions were TCR beta CDR3 sequences from RNA transcripts. The study used the HTBI primer set for a first-round RT-PCR of the TCR CDR3. TCRdb fed the multiplex PCR reads into MiXCR, producing one record per CDR3 protein. The sample holds about 380,000 distinct CDR3 sequences; about 15% are singletons and the top ten take about 11%. V shed 5 bases and J 7 bases; nucleotides not matched to a gene: 5. Germline CDR1 reads LGHNT; CDR2 reads FRNRAP. The CDR3 runs to 14 residues. This chain joins TRBV12-5 and TRBJ2-7, with 13 bases matching TRBD2. Source material: blood. This receptor was obtained from a woman between 55 and 75 years old with Graves' hyperthyroidism. The CDR3 loop is CASGRLAGGGEQYF. The CDR3 bases are TGTGCTAGTGGTCGACTAGCGGGAGGAGGGGAGCAGTACTTC.